Shown below are 19 T cell receptor beta chains from a single sample sequenced in a study of blood T cell repertoires in COVID-19. The assay was immunoSEQ multiplex PCR, and TCRdb's table has in-frame clones only and misses some. The sample shows about 120,000 clones, more than 75% of them seen only once. The sequencing sample was made of peripheral blood. The receptor set was obtained from a woman between 65 and 79 years old with COVID-19, enrolled during active disease.

The rearrangement joins TRBV28 to TRBJ2-2; D gene uncertain. Germline V lookup: CDR1 MDHEN, CDR2 SYDVKM. V was cut by 2 bases and J by 7 bases, with 2 bases left in between. This CDR3 has 11 amino acids. The chain's CDR3 is CASSLLGELFF. DNA of the CDR3: TGTGCCAGCAGTTTACTCGGGGAGCTGTTTTTT.

This chain links TRBV6-2 or TRBV6-3 with TRBJ2-7, with 7 bases identical to TRBD1. This CDR3 is 15 amino acids long. The V and J ends lost 6 bases and 0 bases, in that order; junction bases with no gene match: 8. The germline V gene has CDR1 MNHEY and CDR2 SVGEGT. The CDR3 region is CASSSRTGVSYEQYF. CDR3 bases: TGTGCCAGCAGCTCCAGGACAGGAGTCTCCTACGAGCAGTACTTC.

This chain joins TRBV19 and TRBJ2-5, with 7 nucleotides matching TRBD2. Looked up from germline, CDR1 is LNHDA and CDR2 is SQIVND (reference sequence). The V gene end was trimmed by 7 bases and the J gene end by 5 bases; junction bases not matched to a gene: 10. The CDR3 length is 14 residues. The CDR3 loop is CASTASGVRETQYF. The DNA of the CDR3 is TGTGCCAGTACCGCCAGCGGGGTACGGGAGACCCAGTACTTC.

The gene calls are TRBV5-1 and TRBJ2-4; D not certain. The germline V gene has CDR1 SGHRS and CDR2 YFSETQ. Trimming shortened V by 1 base and J by 0 bases, and 14 bases separated the two germline ends. CDR3 length equals 17 residues. CDR3 sequence: CASSLIPGNLAKNIQYF. CDR3 in DNA: TGCGCCAGCAGCTTGATCCCAGGAAACTTAGCCAAAAACATTCAGTACTTC.

V and J are TRBV28 and TRBJ1-1; D gene uncertain. This CDR3 is built from 14 residues. Trimming left V 1 base short and J 3 bases short, with 9 bases between. Germline V CDR1 and CDR2: MDHEN, SYDVKM. CDR3 sequence reads: CASSLYTEDTEAFF. The CDR3 coding sequence is TGTGCCAGCAGTTTATACACGGAGGACACTGAAGCTTTCTTT.

The chain carries TRBV2 and TRBJ2-5; 7 nucleotides line up with TRBD2. Unmatched junction bases numbered 9, after V lost 6 bases and J lost 2 bases. Germline CDR1 and CDR2: SNHLY and FYNNEI. CDR3 length equals 15 residues. The CDR3 reads CASSPLGTIQETQYF. The CDR3 nucleotides read TGTGCCAGCAGCCCCTTGGGGACTATTCAAGAGACCCAGTACTTC. Using reference TRBV2 and TRBJ2-5 for the parts outside the CDR3, the full variable domain is EPEVTQTPSHQVTQMGQEVILRCVPISNHLYFYWYRQILGQKVEFLVSFYNNEISEKSEIFDDQFSVERPDGSNFTLKIRSTKLEDSAMYFCASSPLGTIQETQYFGPGTRLLVL.

The chain couples TRBV16 to TRBJ2-6, with 8 bases fitting TRBD1. V dropped 10 bases and J dropped 2; count of bases not matched to a gene: 4. The CDR3 sequence is 14 residues long. CDR1 and CDR2 from the germline V gene are KGHSY and FQNENV. For the CDR3, the DNA is TGTGCCACGGGACAGGTGGCTGGGGCCAACGTCCTGACTTTC. Encoded protein: CATGQVAGANVLTF.

The chain joins TRBV18 to TRBJ1-1; possibly TRBD1 for D (5 bases). In germline, CDR1 is KGHSH, CDR2 LQKENI. CDR3 length: 13 residues. Between the trimmed V and J ends, which lost 6 bases and 5 bases, there was a span of 13 bases. The CDR3 coding sequence is TGTGCCAGCTCGTCGACAGTGGGGACTGAAGCTTTCTTT. It is translated as CASSSTVGTEAFF.

The chain carries TRBV5-1 and TRBJ2-2; 8 nucleotides line up with TRBD1. CDR1 and CDR2 from the germline V gene are SGHRS and YFSETQ. J was trimmed by 4 bases and V by 4 bases; bases with no gene match: 3. CDR3 length equals 14 residues. CDR3 sequence: CASSPDRATGELFF. CDR3 sequence (DNA): TGCGCCAGCAGCCCGGACAGGGCCACCGGGGAGCTGTTTTTT.

The chain links TRBV23-1 to TRBJ1-2; D is unresolved. Being an ORF, TRBV23-1 has a function that is uncertain. Trimming cost V 0 bases and J 1 base, with 6 bases left between them. There are 14 residues in the CDR3. The CDR3 coding sequence is TGCGCCAGCAGTCAATCCCGAGATAACTATGGCTACACCTTC. Translated: CASSQSRDNYGYTF.

The rearrangement joins TRBV19 to TRBJ2-7, with unresolved D. The CDR3 consists of 14 residues. CDR1 LNHDA and CDR2 SQIVND come from the germline V gene (reference sequence). V gave up 5 bases and J gave up 6 bases, with 17 bases separating them. Here the CDR3 DNA reads TGTGCCAGTAGTTCTCGCTCTGGTACCGGCGAGCAGTACTTC. Amino acids: CASSSRSGTGEQYF.

This clone came up a few times. V and J are TRBV18 and TRBJ2-2, with TRBD1 matching 7 bases. Unmatched junction bases numbered 4, after V lost 0 bases and J lost 6 bases. The germline gives CDR1 KGHSH, CDR2 LQKENI. This CDR3 has 15 amino acids. In DNA form, the CDR3 reads TGTGCCAGCTCACCACCGGACAGGCGGTCCGGGGAGCTGTTTTTT. Translated, it gives CASSPPDRRSGELFF.

This chain links TRBV3-1 (or the pseudogene TRBV3-2) with TRBJ2-6; D call uncertain. From germline, CDR1 is LGHDT and CDR2 YNNKEL (reference sequence). Trimming cost V 4 bases and J 0 bases, with 7 bases left between them. This CDR3 contains 15 residues. In DNA, the CDR3 is TGTGCCAGCAGCCCGCGCCGCTCTGGGGCCAACGTCCTGACTTTC. Protein product: CASSPRRSGANVLTF.

Remarks on this clone: At one of its ends the junction is not consistent with the germline gene, which may arise from a read error. The rearrangement joins TRBV7-7 to TRBJ2-7, with D possibly TRBD2 on 5 matching bases. The CDR3 loop spans 18 amino acids. CDR1 SSHAT and CDR2 FNYEAQ come from the germline V gene (reference sequence). CDR3 in DNA: TGTGCTAGCAGCTTAGCGCGGATGGCCGGAGAGACGGGCTACGAGCAGTACTTC. Amino acid sequence: CASSLARMAGETGYEQYF.

V is TRBV28 and J is TRBJ2-7, with D possibly matching TRBD1 (6 bases). Germline lookup yields CDR1 MDHEN and CDR2 SYDVKM. The CDR3 runs to 14 residues. The V gene lost 1 base and the J gene lost 6 bases, with 13 bases spanning the gap. The CDR3 DNA reads TGTGCCAGCAGTTTATCAGCAGGGGTAGGCGAGCAGTACTTC. Translation: CASSLSAGVGEQYF.

The genes are TRBV2 and TRBJ2-7, with 14 positions matching TRBD2. The CDR3 spans 15 residues. The V gene's germline CDR1 is SNHLY and CDR2 FYNNEI. The CDR3 loop is CAGKGLAGEVGEQYF. The CDR3 DNA reads as TGTGCGGGGAAGGGACTAGCGGGGGAGGTCGGCGAGCAGTACTTC.

This clone was picked up one time. The chain is built from TRBV7-9 and TRBJ2-7, with D possibly matching TRBD1 (5 bases). V was shortened by 5 bases and J by 3 bases, with 11 bases between the two germline ends. The germline CDR1 and CDR2 sequences are SEHNR and FQNEAQ (reference sequence). This CDR3 comprises 13 residues. This chain's CDR3 is CASSTDSVYEQYF. The CDR3 DNA follows: TGTGCCAGCAGCACTGACAGCGTCTACGAGCAGTACTTC.

This chain connects TRBV3-1 (or the pseudogene TRBV3-2) to TRBJ1-2; TRBD1 is a possible D gene (5 bases). Per germline, CDR1 LGHDT and CDR2 YNNKEL (reference sequence). The CDR3 has 15 amino acids. Trimming pared 3 bases from V and 5 bases from J, leaving 16 bases between. The CDR3: CASSHRTTGLYGYTF. The CDR3 nucleotides read TGTGCCAGCAGCCATCGAACTACAGGTTTATATGGCTACACCTTC.

The V gene is TRBV28, the J gene TRBJ2-7; D is perhaps TRBD1 (6 bases). Between the trimmed V and J ends, which lost 3 bases and 1 base, there was a span of 10 bases. The CDR3 runs 14 residues. Germline V gives CDR1 MDHEN, CDR2 SYDVKM. The CDR3 sequence is CASSFPTGSYEQYF. DNA for the CDR3: TGTGCCAGCAGTTTTCCGACAGGATCCTACGAGCAGTACTTC.